This T cell receptor (beta chain) was sequenced for a study of blood T cell repertoires in COVID-19. Across the study: Sample material is recorded as cDNA or gDNA derived from T cells, B-cell-depleted T cells, or PBMCs.

Per the original methods: Quantification of nucleated cells was approximated via reference gene primer amplification. Repertoires were generated with immunoSEQ multiplex PCR, while TCRdb's copy carries only in-frame clones and drops some. Clone size and the V and J calls come from that table; the DNA yielded D and trimming. The sample shows roughly 69,000 clones, roughly 80% of them seen only once. The CDR3 is 16 amino acids. V lost 1 base, J lost 7 bases, and 11 bases stayed unmatched. Germline assignment: CDR1 SGHKS and CDR2 YYEKEE (reference sequence). This receptor was taken from a woman in her fifties or sixties with acute or convalescent COVID-19. This rearrangement joins TRBV5-5 to TRBJ2-3; TRBD1 matches 8 bases. Input material: peripheral blood. The CDR3 nucleotides are TGTGCCAGCAGCTTGAGTCAGGGGGCGACCATCAATACGCAGTATTTT. Translation: CASSLSQGATINTQYF. The full variable domain, completed using reference TRBV5-5 and TRBJ2-3, is DAGVTQSPTHLIKTRGQQVTLRCSPISGHKSVSWYQQVLGQGPQFIFQYYEKEERGRGNFPDRFSARQFPNYSSELNVNALLLGDSALYLCASSLSQGATINTQYFGPGTRLTVL.